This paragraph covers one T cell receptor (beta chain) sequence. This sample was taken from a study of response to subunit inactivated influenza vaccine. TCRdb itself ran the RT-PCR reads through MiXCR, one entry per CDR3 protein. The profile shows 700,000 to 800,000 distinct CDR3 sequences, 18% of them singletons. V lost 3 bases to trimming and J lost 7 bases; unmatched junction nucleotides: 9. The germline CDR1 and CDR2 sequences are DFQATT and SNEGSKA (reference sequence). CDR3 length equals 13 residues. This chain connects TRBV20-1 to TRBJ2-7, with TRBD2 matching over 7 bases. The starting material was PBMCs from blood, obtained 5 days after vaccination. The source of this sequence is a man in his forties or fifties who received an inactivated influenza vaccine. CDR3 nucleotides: TGCAGTGCTAGTGCGGTGCGGGGGTGGGAGCAGTACTTC. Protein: CSASAVRGWEQYF.